The 29 T cell receptor beta chains given below trace back to one sample, sequenced in a study of radiation and T cells in renal cell carcinoma. Method: immunoSEQ multiplex PCR; TCRdb's copy keeps in-frame clones and lacks some. The sample contains 60,000 to 95,000 clones, 75% to 90% of which appear only once. Time point in this sample: blood 4 weeks post-SBRT, at nephrectomy. This sample's treatment: 15 Gy SBRT to primary tumor, nephrectomy 4 weeks later. The source material was blood, sampled from a patient whose treatment included radiotherapy and nephrectomy. The receptors derive from a woman aged 60-75 years with renal cell carcinoma.

The chain has TRBV9 and TRBJ2-5; TRBD1 agrees at 7 bases. The CDR3 is 15 residues long. V lost 0 bases and J lost 4; bases outside the gene matches: 6. The germline V gene encodes CDR1 SGDLS and CDR2 YYNGEE. In nucleotides, the CDR3 is TGTGCCAGCAGCGTAGAGGTGACAGGGAGAGAGACCCAGTACTTC. Amino acid sequence: CASSVEVTGRETQYF.

The chain links TRBV18 to TRBJ1-4; D may be TRBD1 (5 bases). Trimming stripped 4 bases from V and 3 bases from J, with 12 bases between. Germline loops: CDR1 KGHSH, CDR2 LQKENI. The CDR3 runs to 15 residues. In DNA form, the CDR3 reads TGTGCCAGCTCACTTGAAGGGGAAGCTAATGAAAAACTGTTTTTT. This codes for CASSLEGEANEKLFF. Drawing the rest from reference TRBV18 and TRBJ1-4, the complete variable domain is NAGVMQNPRHLVRRRGQEARLRCSPMKGHSHVYWYRQLPEEGLKFMVYLQKENIIDESGMPKERFSAEFPKEGPSILRIQQVVRGDSAAYFCASSLEGEANEKLFFGSGTQLSVL.

V usage is TRBV7-9 and J usage is TRBJ2-2; 9 bases match TRBD2. The CDR3 has 17 amino acids. With 6 bases clipped from V and 5 bases from J, the junction kept 13 bases outside the gene matches. The V gene's germline CDR1 is SEHNR and CDR2 FQNEAQ (reference sequence). In DNA, the CDR3 is TGTGCCAGCAGTCCTACTTTAGCGGGGGCACAGACCGGGGAGCTGTTTTTT. Encoded protein: CASSPTLAGAQTGELFF.

This chain joins TRBV19 and TRBJ2-5, with D tentatively TRBD1 (6 bases). Germline assignment: CDR1 LNHDA and CDR2 SQIVND (reference sequence). This CDR3 spans 15 amino acids. V gave up 6 bases and J gave up 2 bases, with 16 bases separating them. The CDR3 sequence is CASSAPGQIQETQYF. For the CDR3, the DNA is TGTGCCAGTAGCGCCCCGGGACAAATACAAGAGACCCAGTACTTC.

V is TRBV7-9 and J is TRBJ2-3; tentative D call: TRBD1 (6 bases). V lost 3 bases to trimming and J lost 0 bases, with 13 bases between them. CDR3 length: 16 residues. Germline assignment: CDR1 SEHNR and CDR2 FQNEAQ (reference sequence). The CDR3, as DNA: TGTGCCAGCAGCTTGGACAGTCCCCTTAGCACAGATACGCAGTATTTT. Translating it yields CASSLDSPLSTDTQYF.

V and J are TRBV2 and TRBJ2-7; 7 bases are shared with TRBD1. This CDR3 has 12 amino acids. Germline lookup yields CDR1 SNHLY and CDR2 FYNNEI. V shed 7 bases, J shed 3 bases, and the junction held 3 bases outside the gene matches. The DNA for the CDR3 is TGTGCCAGCAACCAGGGGGTCTACGAGCAGTACTTC. It yields the protein CASNQGVYEQYF.

The V and J genes are TRBV2 and TRBJ2-5; 7 bases are shared with TRBD1. Looked up from germline, CDR1 is SNHLY and CDR2 is FYNNEI. This CDR3 is built from 14 residues. The trim removed 8 bases at V and 2 bases at J, leaving 8 bases unmatched. As DNA, the CDR3 is TGTGCCAGCTCTCAGGTCAGGGGGCAAGAGACCCAGTACTTC. Its translation is CASSQVRGQETQYF.

This clone appeared many times. This chain connects TRBV27 to TRBJ2-1, with TRBD1 matching over 8 bases. The CDR3 covers 14 residues. V was clipped by 4 bases and J by 4 bases; unmatched bases: 3. Germline assignment: CDR1 MNHEY and CDR2 SMNVEV (reference sequence). CDR3 region: CASSWGTGYNEQFF. The DNA of the CDR3 is TGTGCCAGCAGTTGGGGGACAGGTTACAATGAGCAGTTCTTC.

CDR3 sequence reads: CASTPSARAYGLYGYTF. The CDR3 DNA follows: TGTGCCAGTACCCCCTCGGCCCGGGCCTACGGGCTCTATGGCTACACCTTC. The genes are TRBV19 and TRBJ1-2; D is uncertain. The germline V and J ends were trimmed by 7 bases and 4 bases, with 25 bases remaining between them. Germline V lookup: CDR1 LNHDA, CDR2 SQIVND (reference sequence). The CDR3 loop spans 17 amino acids.

The chain joins TRBV11-2 to TRBJ2-1, with unresolved D. Trimming took 4 bases from V and 5 from J, leaving 6 bases between them. This CDR3 contains 12 residues. The germline V gene encodes CDR1 SGHAT and CDR2 FQNNGV. CDR3 loop: CASSSLHNEQFF. DNA of the CDR3: TGTGCCAGCAGCTCCCTACACAATGAGCAGTTCTTC.

This chain links TRBV7-2 with TRBJ2-7; no definite D call. The length of the CDR3 is 11 residues. The germline V gene encodes CDR1 SGHTA and CDR2 FQGNSA. V lost 1 base, J lost 3 bases, and 1 base lay in between. CDR3 loop: CASSLVYEQYF. Here the CDR3 DNA reads TGTGCCAGCAGCTTAGTCTACGAGCAGTACTTC.

The rearrangement links TRBV4-1 to TRBJ2-5, with D perhaps given as TRBD1 or TRBD2 (6 bases each). V dropped 1 base and J dropped 5 bases, with 11 bases sitting between them. Looked up from germline, CDR1 is MGHRA and CDR2 is YSYEKL. The CDR3 is 14 amino acids. CDR3 sequence: CASSQVGGDETQYF. The CDR3 DNA sequence: TGCGCCAGCAGCCAAGTGGGGGGCGATGAGACCCAGTACTTC.

J is TRBJ2-5 and V is TRBV6-5, with D unresolved. Germline-derived CDR1 and CDR2 are MNHEY and SVGAGI. V shed 8 bases and J shed 5 bases, with 18 bases lying between them. This CDR3 contains 14 residues. The CDR3 sequence: CASGAPGGRETQYF. The DNA for the CDR3 is TGTGCCAGCGGTGCCCCCGGTGGAAGGGAGACCCAGTACTTC.

The J gene is TRBJ2-5, the V gene TRBV7-9; a possible D gene is TRBD1 (5 bases). The germline V gene has CDR1 SEHNR and CDR2 FQNEAQ (reference sequence). The CDR3 consists of 15 residues. V dropped 7 bases and J dropped 7 bases, with 22 bases sitting between them. The CDR3 loop reads CASKSSAHGAGTQYF. CDR3 bases: TGTGCCAGCAAATCTTCCGCTCATGGGGCCGGGACCCAGTACTTC.

With respect to this clone: Other nucleotide sequences in the sample specify the same CDR3. The CDR3 protein is CASRTTGTNTEAFF. For the CDR3, the DNA is TGTGCCAGTAGGACGACAGGGACGAACACTGAAGCTTTCTTT. V is TRBV19 and J is TRBJ1-1, with TRBD1 identical over 7 bases. Germline V CDR1 and CDR2: LNHDA, SQIVND (reference sequence). This CDR3 has 14 amino acids. The trim removed 6 bases at V and 1 base at J, leaving 5 bases unmatched.

The chain joins TRBV7-9 to TRBJ1-1, with 9 nucleotides matching TRBD1. With 1 base clipped from V and 1 base from J, the junction kept 4 bases outside the gene matches. This CDR3 has 16 residues. From germline, CDR1 is SEHNR and CDR2 FQNEAQ (reference sequence). CDR3 amino acids: CASSLEPGQGNTEAFF. The CDR3, as DNA: TGTGCCAGCAGCTTAGAACCGGGACAGGGGAACACTGAAGCTTTCTTT.

The chain links TRBV5-1 to TRBJ2-3; the match to TRBD1 covers 7 bases. This CDR3 is built from 19 residues. CDR1 SGHRS and CDR2 YFSETQ come from the germline V gene. Trimming took 2 bases from V and 0 from J; bases not matched to a gene: 15. The CDR3 is CASSFMNRGTSSSTDTQYF. CDR3 sequence (DNA): TGCGCCAGCAGCTTTATGAACAGGGGTACCTCATCTAGCACAGATACGCAGTATTTT.

The chain carries TRBV7-6 and TRBJ2-7; D is possibly TRBD1 (5 bases). CDR1 and CDR2 (germline): SGHVS, FNYEAQ. V was cut by 5 bases and J by 0 bases, with 14 bases left in between. The CDR3 has 15 amino acids. CDR3 sequence: CASSPWGGSSYEQYF. CDR3 coding DNA: TGTGCCAGCAGCCCGTGGGGCGGATCCTCCTACGAGCAGTACTTC.

V usage is TRBV6-4 and J usage is TRBJ2-7; TRBD1 matches 8 bases. V lost 7 bases, J lost 2 bases, and 4 bases stayed unmatched. The germline gives CDR1 MRHNA, CDR2 SNTAGT. The CDR3 is made up of 13 amino acids. This CDR3 reads CASTDRVAYEQYF. The CDR3 DNA sequence: TGTGCCAGCACGGACAGGGTAGCCTACGAGCAGTACTTC.

The V and J genes are TRBV10-3 and TRBJ2-7; tentatively, D is TRBD2 (7 bases). The V gene lost 8 bases and the J gene lost 3 bases, with 17 bases spanning the gap. This CDR3 has 14 residues. Looked up from germline, CDR1 is ENHRY and CDR2 is SYGVKD. CDR3 region: CAIGGDTTNYEQYF. In DNA, the CDR3 is TGTGCCATCGGGGGGGACACGACCAACTACGAGCAGTACTTC.

The CDR3 is CASSINGQSYEQYF. The CDR3 nucleotides read TGTGCCAGTAGTATTAACGGACAGTCCTACGAGCAGTACTTC. The gene calls are TRBV19 and TRBJ2-7; a weak D match, TRBD1 (6 bases). V dropped 3 bases and J dropped 1 base, with 10 bases sitting between them. This CDR3 region has 14 residues. Germline lookup yields CDR1 LNHDA and CDR2 SQIVND (reference sequence).

The J gene is TRBJ2-7, the V gene TRBV5-4, with TRBD2 matching 11 bases. The CDR3 is 17 residues long. V was pared by 4 bases and J by 4 bases, with 13 bases of the junction left unmatched. Germline CDR1 and CDR2: SGHNT and YYREEE (reference sequence). CDR3: CASSHPRTSGSSYEQYF. The DNA of the CDR3 is TGTGCCAGCAGCCATCCTCGTACTAGCGGGAGTTCGTACGAGCAGTACTTC.

V gene TRBV5-8 combines with J gene TRBJ1-2; TRBD1 is a possible D gene (6 bases). With 0 bases removed from V and 2 bases from J, the gap between germline ends came to 17 bases. Germline V gene lookup returns CDR1 SGHTS and CDR2 YDEGEE. CDR3 length equals 17 residues. The CDR3 sequence is CASSLVRGGNSNYGYTF. CDR3 nucleotides: TGTGCCAGCAGCTTGGTACGGGGGGGCAATTCGAACTATGGCTACACCTTC.

The chain combines TRBV12-2 with TRBJ2-3; TRBD2, the D gene given by the table, was not confirmed from the DNA. TRBV12-2 is noted as a pseudogene. This CDR3 spans 15 amino acids. CDR3 in amino acids: CASRPGREVSDTQYF. The CDR3 DNA is TGTGCAAGTCGACCCGGTCGGGAGGTGTCGGATACGCAGTATTTT.

This clone was recorded only once. The chain combines TRBV5-1 with TRBJ2-3; 9 bases agree with TRBD1. This CDR3 is 15 amino acids long. From germline, CDR1 is SGHRS and CDR2 YFSETQ. The junction had 10 bases not matched to a gene; V was cut back by 7 bases and J by 4 bases. Here the CDR3 reads CASPIGQGSPDTQYF. The CDR3 DNA follows: TGCGCCAGCCCCATTGGACAGGGGAGCCCAGATACGCAGTATTTT.

Here the CDR3 DNA reads TGTGCCAGCAGTGGACTAGCGGGGGGGTGGAACACCGGGGAGCTGTTTTTT. Translated: CASSGLAGGWNTGELFF. V usage is TRBV6-1 and J usage is TRBJ2-2; 14 bases are a match to TRBD2. Germline CDR1 MNHNS, CDR2 SASEGT. J lost 1 base, V lost 4 bases, and 2 bases had no gene match. The CDR3 runs 17 residues.

This clone was seen only a few times. V usage is TRBV9 and J usage is TRBJ2-7; tentative D call: TRBD1 (6 bases). The CDR3 length is 11 residues. The V gene's germline CDR1 is SGDLS and CDR2 YYNGEE. V lost 3 bases and J lost 5, with 6 bases in between. CDR3 residues: CASSEGDEQYF. CDR3 nucleotide sequence: TGTGCCAGCAGCGAGGGGGACGAGCAGTACTTC.

This clone was recorded only once. This chain uses TRBV5-6 with TRBJ2-7; possible D gene TRBD2, 6 bases. Germline assignment: CDR1 SGHDT and CDR2 YYEEEE. V gave up 0 bases and J gave up 2 bases, with 9 bases separating them. This CDR3 is 14 amino acids long. The DNA for the CDR3 is TGTGCCAGCAGCTTGGTGCCGGGGGCCTACGAGCAGTACTTC. It yields the protein CASSLVPGAYEQYF.

The chain employs TRBV7-2 and TRBJ2-5, with D possibly TRBD2 on 7 matching bases. This CDR3 is built from 14 residues. The germline gives CDR1 SGHTA, CDR2 FQGNSA. The V end was cut by 4 bases, the J end by 7 bases, with 16 bases between. CDR3 nucleotide sequence: TGTGCCAGCAGCTCCAGGGGACTACCGCGGACCCAGTACTTC. Translation gives CASSSRGLPRTQYF.